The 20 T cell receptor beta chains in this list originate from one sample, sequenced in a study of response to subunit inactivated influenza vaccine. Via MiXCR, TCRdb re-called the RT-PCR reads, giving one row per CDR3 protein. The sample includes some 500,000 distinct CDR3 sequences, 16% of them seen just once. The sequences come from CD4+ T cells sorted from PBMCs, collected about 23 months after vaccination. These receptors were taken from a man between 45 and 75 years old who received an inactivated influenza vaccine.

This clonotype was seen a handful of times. The CDR3 DNA reads as TGTGCCAGCAGCTCCCACAGGGGGCTGGACACCGGGGAGCTGTTTTTT. This gives the protein CASSSHRGLDTGELFF. The chain employs TRBV11-2 and TRBJ2-2, with 9 bases aligning to TRBD1. The CDR3 has 16 amino acids. Germline-derived CDR1 and CDR2 are SGHAT and FQNNGV. Trimming took 4 bases from V and 3 from J; bases not matched to a gene: 6.

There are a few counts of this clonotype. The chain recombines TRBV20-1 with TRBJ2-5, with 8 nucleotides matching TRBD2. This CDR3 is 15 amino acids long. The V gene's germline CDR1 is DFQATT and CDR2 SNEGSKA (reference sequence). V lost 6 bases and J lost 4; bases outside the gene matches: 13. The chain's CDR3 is CSAGNSRAGGETQYF. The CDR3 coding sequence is TGCAGTGCGGGGAACAGTAGGGCGGGGGGAGAGACCCAGTACTTC.

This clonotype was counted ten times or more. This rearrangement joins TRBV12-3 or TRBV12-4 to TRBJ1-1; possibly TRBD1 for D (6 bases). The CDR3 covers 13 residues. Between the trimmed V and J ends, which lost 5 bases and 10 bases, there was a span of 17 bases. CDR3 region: CASSLSQGTVAFF. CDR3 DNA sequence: TGTGCCAGCAGTCTATCTCAGGGGACCGTAGCTTTCTTT.

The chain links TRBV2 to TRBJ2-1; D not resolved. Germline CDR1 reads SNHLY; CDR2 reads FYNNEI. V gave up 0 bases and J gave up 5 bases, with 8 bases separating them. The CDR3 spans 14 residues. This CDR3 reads CASSEAAGDNEQFF. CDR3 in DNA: TGTGCCAGCAGTGAAGCTGCTGGGGACAATGAGCAGTTCTTC.

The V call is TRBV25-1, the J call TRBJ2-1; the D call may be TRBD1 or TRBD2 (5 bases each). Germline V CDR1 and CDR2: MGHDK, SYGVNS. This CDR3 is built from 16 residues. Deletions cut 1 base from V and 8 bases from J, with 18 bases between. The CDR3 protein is CASSESRGVAGDEQFF. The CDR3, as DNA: TGTGCCAGCAGTGAATCCCGAGGGGTAGCCGGGGATGAGCAGTTCTTC.

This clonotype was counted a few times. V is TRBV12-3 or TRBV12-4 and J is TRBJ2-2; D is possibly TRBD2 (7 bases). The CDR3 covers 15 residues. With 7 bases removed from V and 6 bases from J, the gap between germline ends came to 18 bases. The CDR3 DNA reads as TGTGCCAGCACCCCTGGGGGGGGCAGGGCCGGGGAGCTGTTTTTT. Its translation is CASTPGGGRAGELFF.

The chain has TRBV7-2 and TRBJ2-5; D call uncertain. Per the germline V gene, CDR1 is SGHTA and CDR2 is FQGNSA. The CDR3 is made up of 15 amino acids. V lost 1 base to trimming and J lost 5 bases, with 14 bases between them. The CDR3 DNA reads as TGTGCCAGCAGCTTAGTTTTTCTGGGTATCGAGACCCAGTACTTC. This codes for CASSLVFLGIETQYF.

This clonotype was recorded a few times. The CDR3 protein is CSASASDRSSYEQYF. In DNA, the CDR3 is TGCAGTGCTAGCGCCTCCGACAGAAGCTCCTACGAGCAGTACTTC. The chain combines TRBV20-1 with TRBJ2-7, with D possibly being TRBD1 (5 bases). Germline-derived CDR1 and CDR2 are DFQATT and SNEGSKA (reference sequence). CDR3 length equals 15 residues. V lost 3 bases to trimming and J lost 0 bases, with 15 bases between them.

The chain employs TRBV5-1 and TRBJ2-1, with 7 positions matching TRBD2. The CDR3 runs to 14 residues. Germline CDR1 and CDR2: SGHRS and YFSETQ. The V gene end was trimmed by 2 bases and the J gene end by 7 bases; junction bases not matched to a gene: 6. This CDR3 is CASSFEGAGNEQFF. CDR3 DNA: TGCGCCAGCAGCTTCGAGGGAGCGGGAAATGAGCAGTTCTTC.

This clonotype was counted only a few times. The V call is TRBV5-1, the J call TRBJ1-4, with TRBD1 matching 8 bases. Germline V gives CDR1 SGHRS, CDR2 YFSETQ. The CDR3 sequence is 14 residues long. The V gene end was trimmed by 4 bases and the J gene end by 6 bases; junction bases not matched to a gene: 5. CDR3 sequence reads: CASSKGQEHEKLFF. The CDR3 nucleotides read TGCGCCAGCAGCAAGGGACAGGAGCATGAAAAACTGTTTTTT.

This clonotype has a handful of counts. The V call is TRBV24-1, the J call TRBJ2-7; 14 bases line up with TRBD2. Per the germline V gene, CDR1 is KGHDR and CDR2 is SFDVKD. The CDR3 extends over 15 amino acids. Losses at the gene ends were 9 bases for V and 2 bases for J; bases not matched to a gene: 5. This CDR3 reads CATAGLAGGTYEQYF. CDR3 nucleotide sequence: TGTGCCACCGCCGGACTAGCGGGAGGTACCTACGAGCAGTACTTC.

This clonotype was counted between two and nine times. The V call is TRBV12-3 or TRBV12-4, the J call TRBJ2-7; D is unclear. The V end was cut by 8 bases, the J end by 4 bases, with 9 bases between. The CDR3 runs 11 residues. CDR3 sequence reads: CASPPKYEQYF. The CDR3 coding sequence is TGTGCCAGCCCCCCAAAATACGAGCAGTACTTC.

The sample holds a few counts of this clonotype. The CDR3 nucleotides read TGTGCCTGGAGCGGACTAGCGGCCACCGGGGAGCTGTTTTTT. Residues: CAWSGLAATGELFF. V is TRBV30 and J is TRBJ2-2; 10 nucleotides line up with TRBD2. Per germline, CDR1 GTSNPN and CDR2 SVGIG (reference sequence). CDR3 length: 14 residues. The trim removed 3 bases at V and 4 bases at J, leaving 2 bases unmatched.

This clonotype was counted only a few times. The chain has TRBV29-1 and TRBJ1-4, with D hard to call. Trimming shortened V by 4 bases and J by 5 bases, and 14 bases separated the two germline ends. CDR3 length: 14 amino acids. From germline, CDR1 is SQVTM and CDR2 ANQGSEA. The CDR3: CSVGMTGYNEKLFF. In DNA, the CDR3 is TGCAGCGTTGGGATGACGGGCTACAATGAAAAACTGTTTTTT.

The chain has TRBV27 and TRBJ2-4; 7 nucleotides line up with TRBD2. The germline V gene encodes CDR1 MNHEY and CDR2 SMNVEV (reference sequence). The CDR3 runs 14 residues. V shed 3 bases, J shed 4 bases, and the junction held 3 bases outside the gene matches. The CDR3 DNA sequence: TGTGCCAGCAGTTTGGCTAGCGGAAAAAACATTCAGTACTTC. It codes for CASSLASGKNIQYF.

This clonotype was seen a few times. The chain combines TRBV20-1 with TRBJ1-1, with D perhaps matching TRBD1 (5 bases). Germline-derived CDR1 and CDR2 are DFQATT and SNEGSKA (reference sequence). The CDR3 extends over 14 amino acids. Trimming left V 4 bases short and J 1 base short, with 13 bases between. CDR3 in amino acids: CSATRGRQNTEAFF. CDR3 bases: TGCAGTGCTACCCGGGGGAGACAGAACACTGAAGCTTTCTTT.

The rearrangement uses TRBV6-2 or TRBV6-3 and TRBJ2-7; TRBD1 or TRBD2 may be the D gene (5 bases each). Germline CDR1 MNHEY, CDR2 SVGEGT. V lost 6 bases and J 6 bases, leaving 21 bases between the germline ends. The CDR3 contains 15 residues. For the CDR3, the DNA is TGTGCCAGCAGACACAGGTCCGGGGTTCCCCTCGAGCAGTACTTC. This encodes CASRHRSGVPLEQYF.

The CDR3 sequence: CSASLAGGTYNEQFF. Written as DNA, the CDR3 is TGCAGTGCCTCACTAGCGGGAGGTACTTACAATGAGCAGTTCTTC. This sequence joins TRBV20-1 and TRBJ2-1, with TRBD2 matching 12 bases. The CDR3 length is 15 residues. Germline V lookup: CDR1 DFQATT, CDR2 SNEGSKA (reference sequence). V was clipped by 6 bases and J by 4 bases; unmatched bases: 7.

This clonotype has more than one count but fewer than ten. CDR3 loop: CSVHRVANYGYTF. The DNA of the CDR3 is TGCAGCGTTCACAGGGTAGCTAACTATGGCTACACCTTC. The V gene is TRBV29-1, the J gene TRBJ1-2; a possible D gene is TRBD1 (6 bases). This CDR3 has 13 amino acids. Trimming removed 5 bases at V and 0 bases at J, with 10 bases between. CDR1 and CDR2 (germline): SQVTM, ANQGSEA.

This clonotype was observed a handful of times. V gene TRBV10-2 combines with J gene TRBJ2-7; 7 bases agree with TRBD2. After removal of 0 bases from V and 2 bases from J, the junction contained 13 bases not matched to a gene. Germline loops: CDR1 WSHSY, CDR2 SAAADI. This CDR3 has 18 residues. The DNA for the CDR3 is TGCGCCAGCAGTGAGTCGGTGCGGGGGACCGACTATCCCTACGAGCAGTACTTC. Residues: CASSESVRGTDYPYEQYF.